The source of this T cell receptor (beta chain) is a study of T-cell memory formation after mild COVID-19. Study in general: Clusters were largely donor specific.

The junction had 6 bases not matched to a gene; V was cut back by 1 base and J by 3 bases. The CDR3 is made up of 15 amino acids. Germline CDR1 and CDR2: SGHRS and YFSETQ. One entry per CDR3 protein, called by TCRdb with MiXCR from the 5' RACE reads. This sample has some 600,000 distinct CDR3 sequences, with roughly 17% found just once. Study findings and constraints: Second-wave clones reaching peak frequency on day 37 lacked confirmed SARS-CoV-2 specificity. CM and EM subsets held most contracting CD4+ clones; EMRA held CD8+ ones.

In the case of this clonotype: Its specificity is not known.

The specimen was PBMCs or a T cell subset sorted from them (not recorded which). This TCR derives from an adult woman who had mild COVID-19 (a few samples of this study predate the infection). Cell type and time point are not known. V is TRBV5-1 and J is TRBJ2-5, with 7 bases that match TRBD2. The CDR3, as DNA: TGCGCCAGCAGCTTGTTTACTAGCGCAAAAGAGACCCAGTACTTC. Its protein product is CASSLFTSAKETQYF.